This T cell receptor (beta chain) was captured by sequencing in a study of blood T cell repertoires in COVID-19. Across the study: T cells, B-cell-depleted T cells, or PBMCs supplied cDNA or gDNA.

Methods used by the authors: Amplification from reference gene primers served as the basis for estimated nucleated cell counts. Using immunoSEQ multiplex PCR, the repertoire was profiled, and TCRdb retains in-frame clones only, with some absent. Clone size and V and J calls were adopted from that table, with D and trimming inferred from the DNA. The sample has about 170,000 clones; more than 75% are singletons. Ages ranged from about 18 to 89 years, with residence in about 24 US areas. Trimming took off 2 bases at V and 6 bases at J, with 10 bases between the two ends. The CDR3 is 13 residues long. Sequencing was done on a sample of PBMCs or T cells enriched from blood (not recorded which). This TCR derives from a human donor with acute COVID-19. The donor label of this sample is uncertain. This chain joins TRBV12-3 or TRBV12-4 and TRBJ1-2; D is uncertain. The CDR3 sequence is CASSLRQVNGYTF. For the CDR3, the DNA is TGTGCCAGCAGTTTACGCCAGGTGAATGGCTACACCTTC.